One and the same sample provided the 2 T cell receptor beta chains below, sequenced in a study of T cells in localized non-small cell lung cancer. Method: immunoSEQ multiplex PCR; TCRdb's copy keeps in-frame clones and lacks some. The profile shows 9,500 to 15,000 clones, more than 70% of them singletons. The starting material was peripheral blood, obtained before any cancer treatment. Every receptor here comes from a male donor older than 55 with stage I lung adenocarcinoma.

The chain is built from TRBV5-1 and TRBJ2-3; 7 nucleotides match TRBD2. Losses at the gene ends were 3 bases for V and 0 bases for J; bases not matched to a gene: 7. The CDR3 contains 16 residues. Germline V gives CDR1 SGHRS, CDR2 YFSETQ. As DNA, the CDR3 is TGCGCCAGCAGCTCGGGGAGGGTCTCTAGCACAGATACGCAGTATTTT. It specifies CASSSGRVSSTDTQYF.

The chain employs TRBV30 and TRBJ1-2; no definite D call. Germline V gene lookup returns CDR1 GTSNPN and CDR2 SVGIG (reference sequence). CDR3 length: 12 amino acids. Trimming took 8 bases from V and 1 from J, leaving 11 bases between them. The CDR3 DNA reads TGTGCCCACAAAGGGAGTAACTATGGCTACACCTTC. Its protein product is CAHKGSNYGYTF. The whole variable domain, remainder taken from reference TRBV30 and TRBJ1-2, is SQTIHQWPATLVQPVGSPLSLECTVEGTSNPNLYWYRQAAGRGLQLLFYSVGIGQISSEVPQNLSASRPQDRQFILSSKKLLLSDSGFYLCAHKGSNYGYTFGSGTRLTVV.